The sequence of this T cell receptor (beta chain) was determined in a study of T cells after yellow fever vaccination. Findings and caveats of the study: Contaminating bulk clonotypes could be abundant in FACS-sorted repertoires. Subsequent booster samples again held most clones from primary vaccination (just under 98% CD4, approximately 86% CD8). It was a weaker secondary response, yet one that peaked faster, at day 5 versus 15.

The CDR3 loop spans 14 amino acids. With 4 bases removed from V and 1 base from J, the gap between germline ends came to 9 bases. Per the germline V gene, CDR1 is SGHRS and CDR2 is YFSETQ. Universal primer sites and UMIs were introduced during 5'RACE template-switching synthesis of TCR cDNA. TCRdb reprocessed the 5' RACE reads via MiXCR and lists one record per CDR3 protein. Of a few hundred thousand distinct CDR3 sequences in the sample, roughly 7% were seen once. Many counts were recorded for this clonotype. Its antigen is not identified. This clonotype was obtained from a man aged 18 to 35 who received the YFV17D yellow fever vaccine. The chain links TRBV5-1 to TRBJ2-1, with D perhaps matching TRBD2 (6 bases). Source: PBMCs, taken around 45 days after the first yellow fever vaccination. CDR3 amino acids: CASSVGGSYNEQFF. Here the CDR3 DNA reads TGCGCCAGCAGCGTCGGGGGATCCTACAATGAGCAGTTCTTC.